The T cell receptor beta chain described here comes from a study of T cells in localized non-small cell lung cancer. This clone has more than one count but fewer than ten. Its antigen is not known. Because a base is unread or ambiguous, its residue is represented by X. TCRdb's copy holds only in-frame clones and misses some; the assay was immunoSEQ multiplex PCR. The sample consists of about 1,600 clones, under 35% of them appearing once. Germline CDR1 and CDR2: SQVTM and ANQGSEA. The CDR3 covers 16 residues. Germline trimming cut 3 bases from V and 5 bases from J; bases unmatched to any gene: 13. Findings and caveats of the study: Heterogeneity stays possible, as sequencing covered only one tumor region. Adjacent lung had a median roughly 60 of the 100 largest tumor clones. Longer survival (overall) was linked to higher T cell density in blood.

The genes are TRBV29-1 and TRBJ1-1; 9 bases map to TRBD1. The material sequenced was normal lung tissue next to the tumor, taken before any cancer treatment. The source is a female donor over 55 with stage II squamous cell lung carcinoma. The CDR3 reads CSVDTGGAEXGTEAFF. The CDR3 nucleotides are TGCAGCGTTGACACAGGGGGCGCGGAGKGGGGGACTGAAGCTTTCTTT.